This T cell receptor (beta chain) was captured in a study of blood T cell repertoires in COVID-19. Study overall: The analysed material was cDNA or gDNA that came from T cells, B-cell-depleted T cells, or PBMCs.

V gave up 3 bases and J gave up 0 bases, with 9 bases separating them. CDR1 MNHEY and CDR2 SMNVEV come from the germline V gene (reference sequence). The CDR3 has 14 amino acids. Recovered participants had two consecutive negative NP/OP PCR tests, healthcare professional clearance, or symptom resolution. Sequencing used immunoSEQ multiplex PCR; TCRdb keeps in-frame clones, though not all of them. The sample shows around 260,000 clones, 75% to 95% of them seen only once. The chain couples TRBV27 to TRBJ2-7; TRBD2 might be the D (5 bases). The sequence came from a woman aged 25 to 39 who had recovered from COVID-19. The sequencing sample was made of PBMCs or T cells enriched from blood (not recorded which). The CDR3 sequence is CASSFSSRSYEQYF. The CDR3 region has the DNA TGTGCCAGCAGTTTTTCTAGCCGCTCCTACGAGCAGTACTTC.